In its sample, the clone carrying this T cell receptor (beta chain) was seen a few times. The antigen is undetermined. This specimen belongs to a study of T cell repertoires in aging, cancer and after chemotherapy. The study's findings and limits: Median generation probability rose over the chemotherapy interval in each cancer cohort, suggesting rebound thymic output. Loss of evenness, beyond lost richness, contributed to age-related TCR diversity decline in cancer patients.

The template was genomic DNA from peripheral blood, not RNA. Multiplex touch-down PCR with TRB-A/B primers amplified rearranged V-D-J TRB sequences. One entry per CDR3 protein, called by TCRdb with MiXCR from the multiplex PCR reads. The sample records thousands of distinct CDR3 sequences, about 20% being singletons. In germline, CDR1 is SGHRS, CDR2 YFSETQ. Trimming removed 5 bases at V and 6 bases at J, with 11 bases between. The CDR3 extends over 12 amino acids. This TCR derives from a human donor with a blood cancer. The genes are TRBV5-1 and TRBJ1-2; D gene uncertain. The sample taken for sequencing was blood. The CDR3: CASSVDGDGYTF. The DNA for the CDR3 is TGCGCCAGCAGTGTGGACGGGGATGGCTACACCTTC.